The clone carrying this T cell receptor (beta chain) counts as medium-sized. The data were obtained in a study of blood T cell repertoires in COVID-19. In the study's own analysis: Scientists estimated how many nucleated cells there were by amplifying reference gene primers. Method: immunoSEQ multiplex PCR; TCRdb's copy keeps in-frame clones and lacks some. V, J and clone size derive from that table, while D and trimming were established from the DNA sequence. The sample lists 59,000 or so clones, roughly 85% occurring once. The TCR was taken from a man aged 60-69 years with acute or convalescent COVID-19. Material for sequencing was peripheral blood.

CDR3 bases: TGCAGCGTAGGACAGGGCACTAACTATGGCTACACCTTC. Its translation: CSVGQGTNYGYTF. This chain links TRBV29-1 with TRBJ1-2, with 8 bases fitting TRBD1. Germline CDR1 reads SQVTM; CDR2 reads ANQGSEA. V lost 6 bases and J lost 0; bases outside the gene matches: 3. The length of the CDR3 is 13 residues. Full variable domain (rest looked up from reference TRBV29-1 and TRBJ1-2): SAVISQKPSRDICQRGTSLTIQCQVDSQVTMMFWYRQQPGQSLTLIATANQGSEATYESGFVIDKFPISRPNLTFSTLTVSNMSPEDSSIYLCSVGQGTNYGYTFGSGTRLTVV.